The present T cell receptor beta chain was sequenced within a study of blood T cell repertoires in COVID-19. Clones were sequenced by immunoSEQ multiplex PCR, and TCRdb holds only the in-frame ones, with some missing. The sample holds approximately 65,000 clones; about 88% are singletons and the top ten take more than 4%. The material sequenced was peripheral blood. The sequence was obtained from a human donor in a cohort sampled during active COVID-19.

The CDR3 region has the DNA TGTGCCAGCAGGCGGAACAGGGGGCAGGATCAGCCCCAGCATTTT. Protein sequence: CASRRNRGQDQPQHF. V gene TRBV6-5 combines with J gene TRBJ1-5, with 9 nucleotides matching TRBD1. The junction had 8 bases not matched to a gene; V was cut back by 6 bases and J by 5 bases. The CDR3 is made up of 15 amino acids. From germline, CDR1 is MNHEY and CDR2 SVGAGI.